This T cell receptor (beta chain) was observed in a study of T cells after yellow fever vaccination. Germline CDR1 is SEHNR and CDR2 is FQNEAQ (reference sequence). Trimming pared 2 bases from V and 2 bases from J, leaving 10 bases between. The CDR3 extends over 14 amino acids. Using its own MiXCR run on the 5' RACE reads, TCRdb lists one record per CDR3 protein. The top ten clones hold approximately 24% of a sample with some 350,000 distinct CDR3 sequences, almost 4% of them seen once. V is TRBV7-9 and J is TRBJ2-7; D might be TRBD1 (6 bases). Sequenced here: PBMCs, sampled 5 days after the yellow fever booster vaccination. This receptor was identified in a man aged 18 to 29 who received the YFV17D yellow fever vaccine. The CDR3 loop reads CASSLYQGPYEQYF. The DNA for the CDR3 is TGTGCCAGCAGCTTATACCAGGGGCCCTACGAGCAGTACTTC.